A selection of T cell receptor beta chains follows, all from one sample in a study of sequential checkpoint blockade in melanoma. Sequencing was performed with immunoSEQ multiplex PCR; in TCRdb, only in-frame clones are kept and a portion is missing. The sample yields about 19,000 clones, approximately 70% seen once. The starting material was CD8+ T cells sorted from blood (inferred from file names), obtained from a patient given nivolumab and ipilimumab in sequence. The receptors come from a human donor with melanoma. The CDR3 runs from the conserved cysteine through the conserved F or W. Fields, in order: clone size, V gene, D gene, J gene, CDR3 protein, CDR3 DNA. A D gene is named only where the DNA matches it firmly. Not every row has a clone size; where given, it reads once, few, many or a size class.

-,TRBV14,-,TRBJ2-5,CASSQARTGRRETQYF,TGTGCCAGCAGCCAAGCGCGAACAGGGAGAAGGGAGACCCAGTACTTC
-,TRBV7-8,TRBD2,TRBJ2-1,CASSLYTGTSVIEQFF,TGTGCCAGCAGCTTATACACCGGGACTAGCGTGATTGAGCAGTTCTTC
-,TRBV29-1,-,TRBJ1-1,CSVEGTSEAFF,TGCAGCGTTGAAGGGACATCTGAAGCTTTCTTT
-,TRBV9,-,TRBJ1-1,CASSGREAEAFF,TGTGCCAGCAGCGGCAGGGAGGCTGAAGCTTTCTTT
medium-sized,TRBV28,TRBD1,TRBJ2-7,CASRLGTGDSYEQYF,TGTGCCAGCAGGCTCGGGACAGGAGACTCCTACGAGCAGTACTTC
-,TRBV4-3,-,TRBJ1-5,CASSPRYNRVSPGSNQPQHF,TGCGCCAGCAGCCCACGGTACAACAGGGTTTCACCGGGGAGCAATCAGCCCCAGCATTTT
few,TRBV5-1,TRBD1,TRBJ1-1,CASSLGGGYTEAFF,TGCGCCAGCAGCCTAGGGGGCGGGTACACTGAAGCTTTCTTT
-,TRBV7-9,-,TRBJ1-2,CASSSRDTQIYGYTF,TGTGCCAGCAGCTCCCGGGACACCCAAATATATGGCTACACCTTC
-,TRBV27,TRBD1,TRBJ1-2,CASSLQGDGYTF,TGTGCCAGCAGTTTACAGGGGGATGGCTACACCTTC
few,TRBV7-9,TRBD1,TRBJ2-7,CASSFGTGGTYEQYF,TGTGCCAGCAGCTTCGGGACAGGGGGCACCTACGAGCAGTACTTC
once,TRBV9,-,TRBJ2-1,CASSVDTSRAHNEQFF,TGTGCCAGCAGCGTAGACACTAGCAGGGCACACAATGAGCAGTTCTTC
-,TRBV19,-,TRBJ1-3,CASSIYGGKASGNTIYF,TGTGCCAGTAGTATATACGGGGGGAAGGCGTCTGGAAACACCATATATTTT
-,TRBV29-1,-,TRBJ1-2,CSSLQQGNYGYTF,TGCAGCTCCCTTCAACAGGGCAACTATGGCTACACCTTC
once,TRBV6-6,TRBD2,TRBJ2-1,CASTQGWLAGPNEQFF,TGTGCCAGCACTCAGGGTTGGCTAGCGGGGCCCAATGAGCAGTTCTTC
few,TRBV7-8,-,TRBJ1-4,CASSPHGVGVTTNEKLFF,TGTGCCAGCAGCCCCCATGGGGTCGGGGTTACAACTAATGAAAAACTGTTTTTT
-,TRBV15,-,TRBJ1-2,CATSRDGEARAYGYTF,TGTGCCACCAGCAGAGATGGGGAAGCCAGGGCCTATGGCTACACCTTC
medium-sized,TRBV6-1,TRBD2,TRBJ2-3,CASSEFSGGADTQYF,TGTGCCAGCAGTGAATTTAGCGGGGGGGCAGATACGCAGTATTTT
-,TRBV5-6,-,TRBJ2-7,CASSYGTHYEQYF,TGTGCCAGCAGCTATGGGACACACTACGAGCAGTACTTC
-,TRBV7-8,-,TRBJ1-4,CASSLLDRLNEKLFF,TGTGCCAGCAGCTTATTGGACAGACTAAATGAAAAACTGTTTTTT
-,TRBV5-1,TRBD2,TRBJ2-1,CASSAPLAVRGDEQFF,TGCGCCAGCAGCGCCCCCCTAGCGGTTAGGGGCGATGAGCAGTTCTTC
-,TRBV7-6,-,TRBJ2-7,CASSLDRDEQYF,TGTGCCAGCAGCTTAGACCGGGACGAGCAGTACTTC
-,TRBV5-1,TRBD2,TRBJ2-3,CASSLDGGAFTDTQYF,TGCGCCAGCAGCTTGGACGGGGGGGCCTTCACAGATACGCAGTATTTT
medium-sized,TRBV9,-,TRBJ1-4,CASSVDTGEKLFF,TGTGCCAGCAGCGTAGATACGGGAGAAAAACTGTTTTTT
-,TRBV21-1,-,TRBJ2-1,CASSTRLAGGEVGNEQFF,TGTGCCAGCAGCACCCGACTAGCGGGAGGCGAAGTGGGCAATGAGCAGTTCTTC
-,TRBV4-3,-,TRBJ2-1,CASSQDHGRSYNEQFF,TGCGCCAGCAGCCAAGATCATGGGAGATCCTACAATGAGCAGTTCTTC
-,TRBV29-1,TRBD1,TRBJ2-7,CSVRTGILYEQYF,TGCAGCGTTAGGACAGGGATACTGTACGAGCAGTACTTC
-,TRBV7-3,-,TRBJ2-1,CASSLSWGRGPYNEQFF,TGTGCCAGCAGCTTAAGTTGGGGCAGGGGCCCCTACAATGAGCAGTTCTTC
large,TRBV2,-,TRBJ1-2,CASSEWRGPNYGYTF,TGTGCCAGCAGTGAATGGCGGGGGCCTAACTATGGCTACACCTTC
-,TRBV5-5,TRBD2,TRBJ2-7,CASSDPGLAVYEQYF,TGTGCCAGCAGCGATCCGGGACTAGCGGTCTACGAGCAGTACTTC
once,TRBV18,TRBD1,TRBJ2-1,CASSPGQGVYNEQFF,TGTGCCAGCTCACCGGGACAGGGGGTATACAATGAGCAGTTCTTC
-,TRBV19,-,TRBJ2-7,CAVRNEQYF,TGTGCCGTCAGGAACGAGCAGTACTTC
few,TRBV6-5,-,TRBJ1-2,CASSAQDNYGYTF,TGTGCCAGCAGCGCACAGGATAACTATGGCTACACCTTC
-,TRBV7-9,TRBD1,TRBJ1-1,CASSPLVSGGNTEAFF,TGTGCCAGCAGTCCTCTTGTATCAGGGGGGAACACTGAAGCTTTCTTT
-,TRBV19,TRBD1,TRBJ1-1,CASSPGTGNTEAFF,TGTGCCAGTAGTCCCGGGACAGGGAACACTGAAGCTTTCTTT
-,TRBV28,TRBD1,TRBJ1-2,CASSGIGQGADYGYTF,TGTGCCAGCAGTGGGATAGGACAGGGGGCAGACTATGGCTACACCTTC
-,TRBV13,TRBD2,TRBJ2-5,CASSPPTSGGQETQYF,TGTGCCAGCAGCCCACCGACTAGCGGGGGTCAAGAGACCCAGTACTTC
-,TRBV7-9,-,TRBJ2-1,CASSLERLYYNEQFF,TGTGCCAGCAGCTTAGAGAGACTTTACTACAATGAGCAGTTCTTC
-,TRBV30,TRBD2,TRBJ2-7,CAWSGQGLTIAGDYYEQYF,TGTGCCTGGAGTGGACAGGGCCTGACTATAGCGGGAGATTACTACGAGCAGTACTTC
-,TRBV28,-,TRBJ2-1,CAGGRWTDNEQFF,TGTGCCGGGGGGAGGTGGACGGACAATGAGCAGTTCTTC
few,TRBV6-4,TRBD2,TRBJ2-3,CASSEGGGAPDTQYF,TGTGCCAGCAGTGAGGGCGGGGGGGCCCCAGATACGCAGTATTTT
-,TRBV4-1,TRBD2,TRBJ2-5,CASSQLAGEETQYF,TGCGCCAGCAGCCAACTAGCGGGAGAAGAGACCCAGTACTTC
few,TRBV16,TRBD1,TRBJ1-2,CASSPSGTGYGYTF,TGTGCCAGCAGCCCCTCCGGGACAGGGTATGGCTACACCTTC
few,TRBV5-4,-,TRBJ2-1,CASSPLHSSSYNEQFF,TGTGCCAGCAGCCCACTTCATAGCAGCTCCTACAATGAGCAGTTCTTC
-,TRBV7-9,TRBD1,TRBJ2-2,CASSHRQGRDTGELFF,TGTGCCAGCAGCCATCGACAGGGTCGGGACACCGGGGAGCTGTTTTTT
-,TRBV29-1,-,TRBJ2-7,CSVLGGGSATSEQYF,TGCAGCGTTCTGGGAGGAGGGTCCGCTACGAGCGAGCAGTACTTC
-,TRBV4-1,TRBD1,TRBJ1-1,CASSLLDRGLSTEAFF,TGCGCCAGCAGCCTTCTGGACAGGGGGCTGAGCACTGAAGCTTTCTTT
many,TRBV7-2,TRBD2,TRBJ2-7,CASSLGGLAGRSYEQYF,TGTGCCAGCAGCTTAGGGGGGCTAGCGGGACGCTCCTACGAGCAGTACTTC
once,TRBV9,-,TRBJ1-2,CASSATTALIYGYTF,TGTGCCAGCAGCGCCACGACAGCTTTAATCTATGGCTACACCTTC
-,TRBV28,-,TRBJ2-3,CASRLTGGGDTQYF,TGTGCCAGCAGGTTGACAGGAGGAGGAGATACGCAGTATTTT
-,TRBV29-1,TRBD1,TRBJ2-3,CSVEGDRFSTDTQYF,TGCAGCGTTGAAGGGGACAGGTTTTCGACAGATACGCAGTATTTT
-,TRBV28,TRBD2,TRBJ2-7,CASTAGGVHEQYF,TGTGCCAGCACCGCGGGGGGGGTCCACGAGCAGTACTTC